This TCR beta chain came from a study of blood T cell repertoires in COVID-19. Looking at the study overall: Donors in the United States, Italy and Spain gave samples during acute or convalescent COVID-19.

Method: immunoSEQ multiplex PCR; TCRdb's copy keeps in-frame clones and lacks some. The sample gives 300,000 to 400,000 clones, roughly 90% of which show up once; 2.6% is in the top ten. Residents of under 25 US areas, aged about 18 to 89 years, made up the participants. In assigning cohorts, the study relied on participant-reported clinical history. The V and J ends lost 4 bases and 8 bases respectively, with 20 bases between them. The V gene's germline CDR1 is KGHDR and CDR2 SFDVKD. The CDR3 covers 16 residues. The chain carries TRBV24-1 and TRBJ2-1; the D gene is possibly TRBD2 (6 bases). The TCR comes from a man aged 60-69 years who had recovered from COVID-19. Sample: PBMCs or T cells enriched from blood (not recorded which). In nucleotides, the CDR3 is TGTGCCACCAGTGACCCAGCGACTAGGAATATGGATGAGCAGTTCTTC. This encodes CATSDPATRNMDEQFF.